What follows describes a single T cell receptor (beta chain). Sequencing was performed with immunoSEQ multiplex PCR; in TCRdb, only in-frame clones are kept and a portion is missing. Among about 9,800 clones listed, 70% to 80% were seen once. As to time point: cycle 4 day 1 (C4D1), after 5 to 7 weeks of nivolumab. Each patient's relapse followed autologous stem cell transplantation, and brentuximab vedotin exposure varied. After PBMCs were thawed, their CD8+ T cells were isolated by magnetic negative selection. This sample is part of a study of PD-1 blockade in classical Hodgkin lymphoma. The input for sequencing was CD8+ T cells from blood, taken before the fourth cycle of nivolumab. The sequence came from a human donor with classical Hodgkin lymphoma.

The CDR3 loop reads CASSDQGQARYEQYF. As DNA, the CDR3 is TGTGCCAGCAGTGACCAAGGACAGGCACGCTACGAGCAGTACTTC. This chain uses TRBV6-1 with TRBJ2-7; 7 bases are shared with TRBD1. Germline V gene lookup returns CDR1 MNHNS and CDR2 SASEGT. J gave up 3 bases and V 3 bases, and 8 bases lay outside the gene matches. The CDR3 is made up of 15 amino acids.